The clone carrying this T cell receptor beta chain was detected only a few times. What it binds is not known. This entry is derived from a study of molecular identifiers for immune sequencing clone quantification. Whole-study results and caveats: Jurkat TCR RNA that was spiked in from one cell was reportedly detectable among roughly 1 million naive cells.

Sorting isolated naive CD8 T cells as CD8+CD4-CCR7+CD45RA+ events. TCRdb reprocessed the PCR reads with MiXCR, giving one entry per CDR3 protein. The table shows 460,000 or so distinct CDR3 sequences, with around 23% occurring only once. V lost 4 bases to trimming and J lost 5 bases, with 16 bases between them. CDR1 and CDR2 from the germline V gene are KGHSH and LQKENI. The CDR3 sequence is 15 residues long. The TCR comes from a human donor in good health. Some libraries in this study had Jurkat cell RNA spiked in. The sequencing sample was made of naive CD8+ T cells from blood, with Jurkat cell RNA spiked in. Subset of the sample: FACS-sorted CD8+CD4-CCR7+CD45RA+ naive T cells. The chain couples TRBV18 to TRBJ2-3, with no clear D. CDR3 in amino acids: CASSLTGWKIDTQYF. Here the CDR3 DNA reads TGTGCCAGCTCACTAACTGGATGGAAAATAGATACGCAGTATTTT.